This TCR beta chain was sequenced during a study of OX40 agonist ivuxolimab in advanced cancers. Study details: Intravenous ivuxolimab was administered to patients every 2 weeks at 0.01 to 10 mg/kg. Study-wide points: Nonresponders, in some cases, also had low normalized T-cell clonal expansion. Researchers did not establish what antigens the expanded peripheral T cells target.

With regard to this clone: Its specificity is not known.

This CDR3 region has 15 residues. Per the germline V gene, CDR1 is SGDLS and CDR2 is YYNGEE. Trimming took 6 bases from V and 4 from J, leaving 19 bases between them. This table comes from immunoSEQ multiplex PCR, and its TCRdb copy is limited to in-frame clones, with some not included. This sample has roughly 80,000 clones, with around 84% found just once. Samples were taken at baseline and on day 1 of cycles 4 and 7. The sequencing used CD4+ or CD8+ T cells sorted from blood, collected in a trial of the OX40 agonist ivuxolimab. This TCR came from an adult with an advanced solid tumor such as melanoma, head and neck, liver or kidney cancer. The V call is TRBV9, the J call TRBJ1-1, with D perhaps TRBD1 (6 bases). The CDR3 sequence is CASNPSEGGGTEAFF. The CDR3 nucleotides are TGTGCCAGCAACCCCTCGGAGGGGGGCGGCACTGAAGCTTTCTTT.